A selection of T cell receptor beta chains follows, all from one sample in a study of T cells in Graves' hyperthyroidism and ophthalmopathy. TCRdb reanalysed the multiplex PCR reads using MiXCR and keeps one entry per CDR3 protein. The table records about 200,000 distinct CDR3 sequences, 18% of them present only once. The sequenced material came from blood. Receptors originate from a man aged 35 to 55 with Graves' hyperthyroidism. The CDR3 runs from the conserved cysteine through the conserved F or W. The D gene is left open where the match is weak. A row's size may be missing; if present it is once, few, many or a size class.

d_call clone_size j_call v_call cdr3_nt cdr3_aa
- many TRBJ1-1 TRBV6-5 TGTGCCAGCAGTTACTGGCAGGTGAACACTGAAGCTTTCTTT CASSYWQVNTEAFF
TRBD2 many TRBJ2-1 TRBV6-2/TRBV6-3 TGTGCCAGCAGTTACCCGACTAGCGGGGGGAAGTATGAGCAGTTCTTC CASSYPTSGGKYEQFF
TRBD2 few TRBJ2-3 TRBV13 TGTGCCAGCAGCTTTTCACTAGCGGGGGGGATTGGCACAGATACGCAGTATTTT CASSFSLAGGIGTDTQYF
TRBD1 many TRBJ2-3 TRBV7-9 TGTGCCAGCAGCCCCTGGGACAGGCAGGCGCAGTATTTT CASSPWDRQAQYF
- few TRBJ1-1 TRBV24-1 TGTGCCACCAGTGATTTACAGGACATTAGTGGAAACACTGAAGCTTTCTTT CATSDLQDISGNTEAFF
TRBD1 many TRBJ1-6 TRBV7-2 TGTGCCAGCAGCCCGGACAGGGGATATAATTCACCCCTCCACTTT CASSPDRGYNSPLHF
- many TRBJ2-5 TRBV28 TGTGCCAGCAAGGCACACGAACGCCAAGAGACCCAGTACTTC CASKAHERQETQYF
- many TRBJ2-7 TRBV11-2 TGTGCCAGCAGCTTAGTAAAGACTGACAGAACCCACGAGCAGTACTTC CASSLVKTDRTHEQYF
- few TRBJ1-6 TRBV19 TGTGCCAGTTCCCCCCCCGCCTTCGGATCACCCCTCCACTTT CASSPPAFGSPLHF
TRBD2 many TRBJ2-7 TRBV3-1 TGTGCCAGCAGCCCCGAGGGACTAGCGGCCTACGAGCAGTACTTC CASSPEGLAAYEQYF
TRBD1 few TRBJ1-2 TRBV29-1 TGCAGCGTTGAACCCGGGACAGGGGGCGATGGCTACACCTTC CSVEPGTGGDGYTF
- many TRBJ2-2 TRBV6-2/TRBV6-3 TGTGCCAGCACCGACCCAAGGGAAACCGGGGAGCTGTTTTTT CASTDPRETGELFF
- many TRBJ2-1 TRBV28 TGTGCCAGCAGTTTTGTGGCGAGTCACAATGAGCAGTTCTTC CASSFVASHNEQFF
TRBD2 few TRBJ2-3 TRBV4-2 TGTGCCAGCAGCCCTGCAGGGACTAGCGGGGGGGCAATAGATACGCAGTATTTT CASSPAGTSGGAIDTQYF
TRBD2 - TRBJ2-1 TRBV6-1 TGTGCCAGCAGTCAAGGACTAGCGGGGGGGCCGGGTGAGCAGTTCTTC CASSQGLAGGPGEQFF
TRBD2 - TRBJ2-3 TRBV9 TGTGCCAGCAGCCTGTCGGGGGGGGGCGCAGGCACAGATACGCAGTATTTT CASSLSGGGAGTDTQYF
- - TRBJ1-1 TRBV28 TGTGCCAGCAGTTTATCTGTATTGTGGCGTCGGGCAACCGAAGCTTTCTTT CASSLSVLWRRATEAFF
- many TRBJ2-3 TRBV2 TGTGCCAGCCGAAACAGGCCTAGCACAGATACGCAGTATTTT CASRNRPSTDTQYF
- - TRBJ2-3 TRBV10-3 TGTGCCATCATGGAGGGTGAACTAACGGCTAGCACAGATACGCAGTATTTT CAIMEGELTASTDTQYF
- - TRBJ2-2 TRBV20-1 TGCAGTGCTAGATGGGGACGGGAGAACACCGGGGAGCTGTTTTTT CSARWGRENTGELFF
- many TRBJ2-3 TRBV19 TGTGCCAGTAGTCGACAACAGGGAGGTGGGACAGATACGCAGTATTTT CASSRQQGGGTDTQYF
TRBD2 - TRBJ2-3 TRBV14 TGTGCCAGCAGCCAAGGATACCGCGGGGGGGCAGGGTCGAATACGCAGTATTTT CASSQGYRGGAGSNTQYF
- many TRBJ2-5 TRBV10-3 TGTGCCATCAGTGAGACTAGCCAAGAGACCCAGTACTTC CAISETSQETQYF
- many TRBJ2-5 TRBV2 TGTGCCAGCAGGCCGGGGTTCGAAGAGACCCAGTACTTC CASRPGFEETQYF
- - TRBJ1-2 TRBV6-2/TRBV6-3 TGTGCCAGCAAGAGACCCCGGACAGACAACTATGGCTACACCTTC CASKRPRTDNYGYTF
- few TRBJ2-5 TRBV13 TGTGCCAGCAGCTACCTCAGGGGGGGAGAGACCCAGTACTTC CASSYLRGGETQYF
TRBD1 many TRBJ2-2 TRBV27 TGTGCCAGCAGCTCTAGACAGGGAAACACCGGGGAGCTGTTTTTT CASSSRQGNTGELFF